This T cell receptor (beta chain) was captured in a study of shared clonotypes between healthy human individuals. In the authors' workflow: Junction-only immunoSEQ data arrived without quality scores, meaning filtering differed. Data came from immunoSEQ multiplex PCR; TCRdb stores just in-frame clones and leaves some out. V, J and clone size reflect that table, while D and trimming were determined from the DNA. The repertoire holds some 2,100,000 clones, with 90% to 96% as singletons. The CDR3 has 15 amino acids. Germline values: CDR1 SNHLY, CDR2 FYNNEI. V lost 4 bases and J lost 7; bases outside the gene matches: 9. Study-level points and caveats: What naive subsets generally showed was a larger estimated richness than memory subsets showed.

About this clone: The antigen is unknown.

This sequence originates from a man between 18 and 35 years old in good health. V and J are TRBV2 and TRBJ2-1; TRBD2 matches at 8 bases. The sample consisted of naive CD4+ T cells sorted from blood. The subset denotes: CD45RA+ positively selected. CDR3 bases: TGTGCCAGCAGTGGTATTCCGGGAGGGCCTAATGAGCAGTTCTTC. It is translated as CASSGIPGGPNEQFF.